Listed below are T cell receptor beta chains from one sample, sequenced in a study of metastatic and nonmetastatic thyroid tumors. TCRdb re-processed the PCR reads through MiXCR. Of about 85,000 clones in the sample, 8% to 9.5% were seen once. Sample: blood. The receptor set was obtained from a female donor with papillary thyroid cancer or a benign thyroid nodule (not recorded which). Some clones in this sample may be carry-over from other donors' samples. CDR3s include the opening cysteine and the closing phenylalanine or tryptophan.

TRBV14	TRBJ1-6	CASSRQVGNSPLHF
TRBV14	TRBJ2-7	CASSQVGAGGREQYF
TRBV6-1	TRBJ1-1	CASSLQPGQGGTEAFF
TRBV7-3	TRBJ2-2	CASSLTGLARAGELFF
TRBV20-1	TRBJ1-5	CSARSVQGDSNQPQHF
TRBV7-3	TRBJ1-2	CASSLNNANYGYTF
TRBV19	TRBJ2-6	CASSIKGSGANVLTF
TRBV10-2	TRBJ2-1	CASSEGEYNEQFF
TRBV15	TRBJ2-7	CATSREPSGGVYEQYF
TRBV5-1	TRBJ2-7	CASSSGQSPEQYF
TRBV4-1	TRBJ1-5	CASSQGQGRSNQPQHF
TRBV11-2	TRBJ2-7	CASSLSRLSSYEQYF
TRBV11-1	TRBJ1-2	CASRSTIPRVGQSYGYTF
TRBV27	TRBJ1-3	CASSFGAGGNTIYF
TRBV4-3	TRBJ1-1	CASSLVGRRGQNTEAFF
TRBV20-1	TRBJ1-4	CSAPESTNEKLFF
TRBV10-3	TRBJ1-2	CAISAGTGTGYTF
TRBV12-5	TRBJ1-2	CASGLVQYGGGYGYTF
TRBV2	TRBJ1-1	CASSEASLGTEAFF
TRBV5-6	TRBJ2-7	CASSLGRTRSYEQYF
TRBV20-1	TRBJ2-7	CSASLRSKHEQYF
TRBV5-6	TRBJ2-2	CASSSGNTGELFF
TRBV7-2	TRBJ2-5	CASSLVPPPETQYF
TRBV20-1	TRBJ2-7	CSARDPGGADEQYF
TRBV29-1	TRBJ1-2	CSVVQGNYGYTF
TRBV3-1	TRBJ1-6	CASSQDSGAYNSPLHF
TRBV7-6	TRBJ2-1	CASSLEGSEQFF
TRBV6-5	TRBJ1-6	CASSSPGKYSPLHF
TRBV27	TRBJ1-2	CARGDLRVGYTF
TRBV9	TRBJ2-7	CASSVSYGGAHEQYF
TRBV6-1	TRBJ1-1	CASRPEPGRSNTEAFF
TRBV7-9	TRBJ1-3	CASSLDSGGNTIYF
TRBV7-9	TRBJ1-1	CASSLDRTEAFF
TRBV4-1	TRBJ1-1	CASSHLDRGLLNTEAFF
TRBV3-1	TRBJ2-5	CASRHRGRETQYF
TRBV12-5	TRBJ2-1	CASGPPRGSYNEQFF
TRBV12-3/TRBV12-4	TRBJ2-1	CASISGEYNEQFF
TRBV24-1	TRBJ2-5	CATSDASLPQGLYLGQETQYF